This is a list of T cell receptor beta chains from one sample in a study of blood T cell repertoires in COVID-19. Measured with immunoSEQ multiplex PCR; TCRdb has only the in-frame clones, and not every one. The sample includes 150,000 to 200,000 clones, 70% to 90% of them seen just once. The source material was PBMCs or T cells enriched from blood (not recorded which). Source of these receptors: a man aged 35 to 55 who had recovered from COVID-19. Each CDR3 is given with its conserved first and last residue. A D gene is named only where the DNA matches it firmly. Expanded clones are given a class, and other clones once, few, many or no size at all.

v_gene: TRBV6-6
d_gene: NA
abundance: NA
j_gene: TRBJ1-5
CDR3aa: CASSKQGDQPQHF
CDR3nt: TGTGCCAGCAGTAAACAGGGAGATCAGCCCCAGCATTTT

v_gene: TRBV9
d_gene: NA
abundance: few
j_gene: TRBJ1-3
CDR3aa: CASSVSWGPGNTIYF
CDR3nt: TGTGCCAGCAGCGTATCTTGGGGCCCTGGAAACACCATATATTTT

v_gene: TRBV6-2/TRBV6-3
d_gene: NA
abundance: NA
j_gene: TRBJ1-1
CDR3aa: CASSLIPDTGNTEAFF
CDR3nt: TGTGCCAGCAGCCTTATCCCCGATACAGGGAACACTGAAGCTTTCTTT

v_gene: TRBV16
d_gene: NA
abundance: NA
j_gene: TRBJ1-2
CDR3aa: CASSQGANYGYTF
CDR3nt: TGTGCCAGCAGCCAGGGAGCTAACTATGGCTACACCTTC

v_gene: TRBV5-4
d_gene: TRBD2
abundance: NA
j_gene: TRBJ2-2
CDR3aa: CASSALSGGGYGELFF
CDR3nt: TGTGCCAGCAGCGCCCTTAGCGGGGGCGGTTACGGGGAGCTGTTTTTT

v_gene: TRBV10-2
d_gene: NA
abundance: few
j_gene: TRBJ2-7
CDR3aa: CASSEAVAGEQYF
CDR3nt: TGCGCCAGCAGTGAGGCTGTGGCGGGGGAGCAGTACTTC

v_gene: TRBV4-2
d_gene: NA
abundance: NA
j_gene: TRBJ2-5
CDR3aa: CASSQPAGAIQETQYF
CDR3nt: TGTGCCAGCAGCCAACCCGCAGGGGCCATCCAAGAGACCCAGTACTTC

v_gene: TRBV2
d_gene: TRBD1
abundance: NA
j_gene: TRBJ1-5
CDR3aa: CASSEGQGAIEGQPQHF
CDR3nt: TGTGCCAGCAGTGAAGGTCAGGGGGCAATAGAGGGTCAGCCCCAGCATTTT

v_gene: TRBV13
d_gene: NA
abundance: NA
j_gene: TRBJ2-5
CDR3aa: CASSPGVGSETQYF
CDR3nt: TGTGCCAGCAGCCCAGGGGTTGGCTCAGAGACCCAGTACTTC

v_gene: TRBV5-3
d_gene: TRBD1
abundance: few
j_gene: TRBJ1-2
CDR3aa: CARSSPGTVNYGYTF
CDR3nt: TGTGCCAGAAGTTCACCAGGGACAGTTAACTATGGCTACACCTTC

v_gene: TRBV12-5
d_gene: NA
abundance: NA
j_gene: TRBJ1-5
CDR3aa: CASGGVQGRSNQPQHF
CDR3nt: TGTGCTAGTGGTGGGGTACAGGGAAGGAGCAATCAGCCCCAGCATTTT

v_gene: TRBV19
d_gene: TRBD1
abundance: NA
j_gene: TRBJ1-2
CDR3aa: CASSIGIGTGGNYGYTF
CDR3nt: TGTGCCAGTAGTATAGGAATTGGGACAGGCGGCAACTATGGCTACACCTTC

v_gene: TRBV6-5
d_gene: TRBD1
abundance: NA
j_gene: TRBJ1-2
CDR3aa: CASSRSGQGLLGYTF
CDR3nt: TGTGCCAGCAGCCGATCGGGACAGGGGCTGCTTGGCTACACCTTC

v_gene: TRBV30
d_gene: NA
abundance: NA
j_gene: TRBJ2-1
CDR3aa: CAWSVLPEQFF
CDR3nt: TGTGCCTGGAGTGTACTTCCTGAGCAGTTCTTC

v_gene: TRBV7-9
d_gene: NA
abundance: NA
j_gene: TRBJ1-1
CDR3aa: CASSFGLSDEAFF
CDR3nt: TGTGCCAGCAGCTTCGGGTTGAGCGATGAAGCTTTCTTT

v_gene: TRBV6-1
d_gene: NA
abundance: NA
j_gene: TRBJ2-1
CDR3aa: CASSEARAGLKNEQFF
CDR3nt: TGTGCCAGCAGTGAAGCTCGGGCAGGGTTGAAGAATGAGCAGTTCTTC

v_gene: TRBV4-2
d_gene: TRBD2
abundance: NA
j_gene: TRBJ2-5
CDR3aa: CASSQEIAGGGETQYF
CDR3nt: TGTGCCAGCAGCCAAGAGATAGCGGGGGGAGGGGAGACCCAGTACTTC

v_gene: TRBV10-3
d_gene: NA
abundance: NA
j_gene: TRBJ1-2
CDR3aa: CAIREAANYGYTF
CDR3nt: TGTGCCATCAGGGAGGCAGCTAACTATGGCTACACCTTC

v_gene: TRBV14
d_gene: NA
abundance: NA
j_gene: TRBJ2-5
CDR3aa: CASSIQQETQYF
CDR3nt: TGTGCCAGCAGCATACAACAAGAGACCCAGTACTTC